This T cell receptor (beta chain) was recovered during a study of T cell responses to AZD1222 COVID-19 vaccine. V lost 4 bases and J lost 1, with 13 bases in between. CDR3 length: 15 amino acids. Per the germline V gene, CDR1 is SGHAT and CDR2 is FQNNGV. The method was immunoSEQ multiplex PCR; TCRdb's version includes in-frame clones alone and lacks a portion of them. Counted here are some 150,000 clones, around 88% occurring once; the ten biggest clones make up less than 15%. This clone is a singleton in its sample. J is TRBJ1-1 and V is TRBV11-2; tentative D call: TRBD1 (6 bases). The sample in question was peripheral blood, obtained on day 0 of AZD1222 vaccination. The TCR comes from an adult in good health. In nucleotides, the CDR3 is TGTGCCAGCAGCTGGTGGAGGGGGAGGAACACTGAAGCTTTCTTT. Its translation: CASSWWRGRNTEAFF.